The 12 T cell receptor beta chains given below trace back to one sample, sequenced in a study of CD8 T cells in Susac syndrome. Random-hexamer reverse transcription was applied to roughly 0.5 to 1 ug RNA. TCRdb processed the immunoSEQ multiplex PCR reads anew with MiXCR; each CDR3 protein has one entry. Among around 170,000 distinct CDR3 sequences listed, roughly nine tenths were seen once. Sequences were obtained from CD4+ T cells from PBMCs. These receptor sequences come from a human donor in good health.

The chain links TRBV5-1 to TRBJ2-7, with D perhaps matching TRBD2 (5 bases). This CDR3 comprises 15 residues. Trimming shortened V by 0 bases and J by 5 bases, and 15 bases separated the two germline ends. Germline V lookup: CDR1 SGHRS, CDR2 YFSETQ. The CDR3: CASSLAPGMYDEQYF. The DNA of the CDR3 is TGCGCCAGCAGCTTGGCCCCGGGGATGTACGACGAGCAGTACTTC.

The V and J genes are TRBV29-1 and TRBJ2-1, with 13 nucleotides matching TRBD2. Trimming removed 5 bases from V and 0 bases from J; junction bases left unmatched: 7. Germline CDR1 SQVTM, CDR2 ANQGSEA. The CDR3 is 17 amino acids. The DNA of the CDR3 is TGCAGCGTTAGGACTAGCGGGGGTTTTTCCTCCTACAATGAGCAGTTCTTC. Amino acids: CSVRTSGGFSSYNEQFF.

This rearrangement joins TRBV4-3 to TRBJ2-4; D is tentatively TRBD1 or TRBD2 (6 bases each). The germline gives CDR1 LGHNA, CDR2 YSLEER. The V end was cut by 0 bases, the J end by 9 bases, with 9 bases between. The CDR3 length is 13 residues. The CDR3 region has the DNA TGCGCCAGCAGCCAAGAACAGGGAGGCATTCAGTACTTC. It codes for CASSQEQGGIQYF.

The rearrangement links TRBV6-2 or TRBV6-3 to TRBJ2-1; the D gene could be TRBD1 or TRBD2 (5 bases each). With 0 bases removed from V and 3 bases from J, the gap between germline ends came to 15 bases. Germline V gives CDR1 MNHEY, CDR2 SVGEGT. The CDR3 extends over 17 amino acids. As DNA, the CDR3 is TGTGCCAGCAGTTACTCGGGGGTGGTGGGAGTCTACAATGAGCAGTTCTTC. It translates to CASSYSGVVGVYNEQFF.

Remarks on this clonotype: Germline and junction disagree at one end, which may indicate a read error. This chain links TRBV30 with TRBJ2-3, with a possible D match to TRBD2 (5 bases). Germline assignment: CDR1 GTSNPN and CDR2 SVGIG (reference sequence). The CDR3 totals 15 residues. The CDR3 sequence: CAWSTLVSSTATQYF. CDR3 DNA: TGTGCCTGGAGTACCCTTGTCTCTAGCACAGCTACGCAGTATTTT.

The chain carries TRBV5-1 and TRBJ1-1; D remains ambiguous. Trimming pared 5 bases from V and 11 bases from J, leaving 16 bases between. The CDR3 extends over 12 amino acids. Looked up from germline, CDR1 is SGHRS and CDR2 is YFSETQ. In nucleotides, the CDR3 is TGCGCCAGCAGGATTGGATCGGGAGAGGCTTTCTTT. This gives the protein CASRIGSGEAFF.

CDR3 bases: TGTGCCAGCAGCGTTGGACAGGCCACAGATACGCAGTATTTT. Its translation: CASSVGQATDTQYF. The chain links TRBV7-9 to TRBJ2-3, with 7 bases lining up with TRBD1. The CDR3 runs 14 residues. The ends lost 5 bases at V and 2 bases at J; junction bases unmatched: 4. Germline CDR1 reads SEHNR; CDR2 reads FQNEAQ (reference sequence).

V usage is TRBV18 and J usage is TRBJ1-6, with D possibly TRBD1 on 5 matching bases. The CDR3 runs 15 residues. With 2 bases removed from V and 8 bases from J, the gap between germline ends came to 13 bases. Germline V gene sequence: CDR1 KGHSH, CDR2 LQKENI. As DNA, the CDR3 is TGTGCCAGCTCACCAGGGGCCGCCTCGGATTCACCCCTCCACTTT. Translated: CASSPGAASDSPLHF.

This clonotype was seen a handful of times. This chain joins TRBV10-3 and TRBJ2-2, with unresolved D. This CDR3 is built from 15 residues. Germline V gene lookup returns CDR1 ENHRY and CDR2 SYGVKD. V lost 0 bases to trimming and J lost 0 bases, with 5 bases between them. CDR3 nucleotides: TGTGCCATCAGTGAGTCGAAGGCGAACACCGGGGAGCTGTTTTTT. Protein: CAISESKANTGELFF.

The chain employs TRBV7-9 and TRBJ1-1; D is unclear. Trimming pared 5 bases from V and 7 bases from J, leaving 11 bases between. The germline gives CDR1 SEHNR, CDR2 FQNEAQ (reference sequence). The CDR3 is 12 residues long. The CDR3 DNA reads TGTGCCAGCAGCGATTTACCCTATGAAGCTTTCTTT. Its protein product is CASSDLPYEAFF.

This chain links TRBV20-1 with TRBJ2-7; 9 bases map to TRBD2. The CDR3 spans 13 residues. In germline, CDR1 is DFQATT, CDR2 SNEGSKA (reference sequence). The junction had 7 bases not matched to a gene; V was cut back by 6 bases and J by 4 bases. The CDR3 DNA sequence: TGCAGTGCCGGGGGCGGGAGGGGGTACGAGCAGTACTTC. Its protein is CSAGGGRGYEQYF.

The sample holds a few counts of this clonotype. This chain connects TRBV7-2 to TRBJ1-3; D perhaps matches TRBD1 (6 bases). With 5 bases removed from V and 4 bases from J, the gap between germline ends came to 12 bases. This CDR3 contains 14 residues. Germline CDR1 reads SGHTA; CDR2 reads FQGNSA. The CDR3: CASSPDRLGNTIYF. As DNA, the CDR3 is TGTGCCAGCAGCCCAGACAGGCTCGGAAACACCATATATTTT.